Sequencing of this T cell receptor (beta chain) was carried out in a study of T cells after yellow fever vaccination (dated by TCRdb to the late 2010s). General notes on the study: The SMART-Seq v4 Ultra Low Input RNA kit was used to prepare libraries from fractions with low cell numbers. Two healthy male donors, one aged 18 to 30 and one aged 30 to 40 years, were included in the cohort. To follow T-cell clones before and after primary and booster YFV17D yellow fever vaccination, bulk TCR alpha and beta repertoires were sequenced over time. Blood samples were taken at several timepoints before and after primary and secondary immunization, and bulk PBMC replicates and cell subsets were isolated.

Overall results and qualifications from the work: A small fraction of clonotypes appeared in both the CD4 and CD8 compartments, likely as a result of convergent recombination. FACS-sorted repertoires could contain abundant contaminating clonotypes from the bulk population, so computational filtering was required. The study included only two donors, which limits how far the findings can be generalized. Most clones expanded after primary vaccination (about 96% of CD4 and approximately 90% of CD8) were re-detected after the booster, suggesting that broad memory maintenance occurred. The secondary T-cell response was found to be weaker but faster than the primary response, with a peak reached on day 5 rather than on day 15.

This clonotype was picked up many times. No much larger clone exists at a distance of one base, and base qualities are not known. The treatment or condition tag for this specimen amounts to: live attenuated yellow fever vaccine strain. A standard Ficoll-Paque protocol was used to isolate PBMCs from peripheral blood. Epitope-specific CD8 T cells were sorted with a dextramer loaded with the yellow fever NS4B epitope peptide, together with anti-CD3 and anti-CD8 staining. RNA was extracted with TriZol from bulk PBMCs, CD4 and CD8 fractions, and dextramer-positive and dextramer-negative fractions. Compared with germline, V lacks 7 bases and J lacks 7 bases; bases without a gene match: 5. The CDR3, cysteine through phenylalanine, is 15 amino acids long. Only the CDR3 portion is preserved as DNA: 45 bases, with reading frame beginning at the first base. CDR1 and CDR2, looked up from the germline V gene, are SGHTA and FQGTGA.

Synthesis of TCR cDNA relied on 5'RACE template switching, a step that introduced a universal primer site along with unique molecular identifiers. cDNA synthesis was primed from both the TCR alpha and TCR beta constant segments. Libraries were amplified in two PCR steps, with sample barcodes and sequencing adapters added in the second step. Sequencing of libraries was performed on Illumina HiSeq 2500 (2x100 bp) or NovaSeq (2x150 bp). The source study handled its data this way. MIGEC was used to demultiplex reads and collapse the reads into UMI consensus sequences, and MiXCR was used for V(D)J alignment. Vaccine-responding clonotypes were defined with edgeR using replicate PBMC samples, requiring FDR below 0.01 and a log2 fold change above 5 up to day 15. CD4 or CD8 identity was assigned to each bulk clonotype according to whether the clonotype was present at higher abundance in the sequenced CD4 repertoire or the sequenced CD8 repertoire. Clonotypes enriched at least 10-fold in dextramer-positive versus dextramer-negative fractions were classed as NS4B-specific, and CD4-biased clonotypes were left out. TCRdb took the public reads, trimmed them with fastp at Q25, ran MiXCR for clone calling and kept in-frame beta chains. Rows merge per CDR3 protein into single entries with the most common DNA and genes. Here the V and J calls rest on TCRdb's processing, not on the authors' analysis. Recorded for this sample are 80,000 to 100,000 distinct CDR3 sequences; about 8.8% of them occurred a single time. The top ten hold approximately 15% of the sample.

Here the chain combines TRBV7-3 and TRBJ2-3; TRBD2 fits 16 bases in the junction. The sample here was CD8+ T cells not binding an NS4B(214-222) dextramer, sorted from PBMCs, taken around 15 days after the first yellow fever vaccination. The cell subset or site label for this specimen denotes: NS4B epitope dextramer-negative CD8 T cells. The receptor was derived from a young man who received the YFV17D yellow fever vaccine. The DNA sequence follows: TGTGCCAGCAACGGGACTAGCGGGGGGGCAAATACGCAGTATTTT. This translates into CASNGTSGGANTQYF.